Here is one T cell receptor (beta chain) with its context. This entry comes from a study of T-cell reconstitution after alpha-beta-depleted transplantation in children. TCRbeta library preparation incorporated unique molecular identifiers. Using its own MiXCR run on the PCR reads, TCRdb lists one record per CDR3 protein. The sample lists hundreds of thousands of distinct CDR3 sequences, over 8% occurring once. The CDR3 is 14 amino acids. Trimming cost V 6 bases and J 4 bases, with 15 bases left between them. The specimen comprised PBMCs from the stem cell graft donor, sampled from the stem cell graft. The source is a human donor who donated a stem cell graft to a child with SCID. This chain joins TRBV12-3 or TRBV12-4 and TRBJ1-1; TRBD1 might be the D (6 bases). The CDR3 bases are TGTGCCAGCAGGCCACAGGGCCGGGGCACTGAAGCTTTCTTT. As protein: CASRPQGRGTEAFF.